The present T cell receptor (beta chain) was sequenced within a study of CD8 T cells in Susac syndrome. Looked up from germline, CDR1 is MDHEN and CDR2 is SYDVKM. V lost 6 bases and J 10 bases, leaving 16 bases between the germline ends. The CDR3 runs 13 residues. Roughly 0.45 to 1 ug RNA was reverse transcribed with random hexamers. Using its own MiXCR run on the immunoSEQ multiplex PCR reads, TCRdb lists one record per CDR3 protein. The data contain some 99,000 distinct CDR3 sequences, about 95% of them singletons. This TCR derives from a human donor in good health. V gene TRBV28 combines with J gene TRBJ2-1; D may be TRBD1 (6 bases). The sample comprised CD4+ T cells from PBMCs. CDR3 bases: TGTGCCAGCAGAGCAGGCAGGGGTCGGGAGCAGTTCTTC. Protein: CASRAGRGREQFF.